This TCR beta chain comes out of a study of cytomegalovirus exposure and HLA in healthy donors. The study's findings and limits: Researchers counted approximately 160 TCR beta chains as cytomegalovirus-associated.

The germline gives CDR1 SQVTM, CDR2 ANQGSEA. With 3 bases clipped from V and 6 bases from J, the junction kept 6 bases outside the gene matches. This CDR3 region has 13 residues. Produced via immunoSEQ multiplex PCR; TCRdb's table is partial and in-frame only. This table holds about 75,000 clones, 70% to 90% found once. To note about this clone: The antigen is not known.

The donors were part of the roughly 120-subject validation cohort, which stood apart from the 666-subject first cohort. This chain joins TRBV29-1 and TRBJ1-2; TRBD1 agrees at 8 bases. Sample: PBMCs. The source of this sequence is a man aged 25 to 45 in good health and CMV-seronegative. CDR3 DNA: TGCAGCGTTGATTTGCAGGGGGCGGATGGCTACACCTTC. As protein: CSVDLQGADGYTF. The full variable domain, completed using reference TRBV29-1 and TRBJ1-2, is SAVISQKPSRDICQRGTSLTIQCQVDSQVTMMFWYRQQPGQSLTLIATANQGSEATYESGFVIDKFPISRPNLTFSTLTVSNMSPEDSSIYLCSVDLQGADGYTFGSGTRLTVV.